Presented here are 11 T cell receptor beta chains from one specimen sequenced in a study of blood T cell repertoires in COVID-19. Generated by immunoSEQ multiplex PCR, the TCRdb table keeps only in-frame clones and is missing some. Counted here are around 480,000 clones, around 90% occurring once; the ten biggest clones make up around 0.7%. Sequences were obtained from PBMCs or T cells enriched from blood (not recorded which). The receptors here all came from a woman younger than 30 who had recovered from COVID-19.

The chain carries TRBV13 and TRBJ2-7, with 8 bases fitting TRBD1. The CDR3 is 14 amino acids. Germline trimming cut 5 bases from V and 2 bases from J; bases unmatched to any gene: 5. Germline loops: CDR1 PRHDT, CDR2 FYEKMQ (reference sequence). In DNA form, the CDR3 reads TGTGCCAGCAGCCCAGGGACAGGTACCTACGAGCAGTACTTC. Translating gives CASSPGTGTYEQYF.

The rearrangement links TRBV4-1 to TRBJ2-3, with a possible D match to TRBD2 (5 bases). CDR1 and CDR2 (germline): MGHRA, YSYEKL. The CDR3 consists of 16 residues. Trimming shortened V by 3 bases and J by 6 bases, and 19 bases separated the two germline ends. The CDR3 region has the DNA TGCGCCAGCAGCCATCGGACTGCACCAATCCTGGATACGCAGTATTTT. Its translation: CASSHRTAPILDTQYF.

This chain joins TRBV7-8 and TRBJ2-1, with 7 bases lining up with TRBD2. The trim removed 3 bases at V and 4 bases at J, leaving 6 bases unmatched. This CDR3 region has 15 residues. Germline loops: CDR1 SGHVS, CDR2 FQNEAQ. The CDR3 here is CASSLRLAAYNEQFF. The CDR3 DNA reads TGTGCCAGCAGCTTGCGGCTAGCGGCGTACAATGAGCAGTTCTTC.

This chain's CDR3 is CASSLGGGTNYGYTF. CDR3 nucleotide sequence: TGTGCCAGCAGCTTAGGCGGGGGTACTAACTATGGCTACACCTTC. This rearrangement joins TRBV7-2 to TRBJ1-2, with a tentative D call TRBD1 (5 bases). Trimming removed 1 base at V and 0 bases at J, with 9 bases between. Per the germline V gene, CDR1 is SGHTA and CDR2 is FQGNSA. The CDR3 totals 15 residues.

The rearrangement joins TRBV5-1 to TRBJ2-2; D gene uncertain. CDR3 size: 14 residues. The V and J ends lost 5 bases and 5 bases respectively, with 13 bases between them. CDR1 and CDR2 from the germline V gene are SGHRS and YFSETQ. The CDR3 coding sequence is TGCGCCAGCAGAGACGAGCGAAAGACCGGGGAGCTGTTTTTT. It yields the protein CASRDERKTGELFF.

The rearrangement links TRBV19 to TRBJ2-2; no definite D call. This CDR3 has 15 residues. The V end lost 3 bases, the J end lost 0 bases, and 8 bases lay between the germline ends. Germline CDR1 is LNHDA and CDR2 is SQIVND (reference sequence). CDR3 sequence: CASSIWAPNTGELFF. In DNA form, the CDR3 reads TGTGCCAGTAGTATTTGGGCGCCGAACACCGGGGAGCTGTTTTTT.

The chain combines TRBV4-1 with TRBJ1-5; the D gene is possibly TRBD1 (6 bases). Germline CDR1 MGHRA, CDR2 YSYEKL. CDR3 size: 17 residues. V was clipped by 3 bases and J by 3 bases, with 18 bases between them. CDR3 sequence reads: CASSHSHIRDTNQPQHF. Here the CDR3 DNA reads TGCGCCAGCAGCCATAGTCATATCCGGGACACCAATCAGCCCCAGCATTTT.

The chain joins TRBV23-1 to TRBJ2-3; D may be TRBD2 (6 bases). TRBV23-1 is recorded as an ORF, its role being uncertain. The V and J ends lost 3 bases and 2 bases respectively, with 18 bases between them. There are 17 residues in the CDR3. The CDR3 DNA reads TGCGCCAGCAGTCACAAAGGCGGGGTACGGATCACAGATACGCAGTATTTT. Protein: CASSHKGGVRITDTQYF.

The CDR3 bases are TGTGCCAGCAGTATCCGGTCCGGCGGGGGCAATCAGCCCCAGCATTTT. This translates into CASSIRSGGGNQPQHF. The chain is built from TRBV27 and TRBJ1-5; D not certain. The germline CDR1 and CDR2 sequences are MNHEY and SMNVEV (reference sequence). There are 16 residues in the CDR3. V was clipped by 5 bases and J by 2 bases, with 16 bases between them.

This sequence joins TRBV18 and TRBJ2-5; maybe TRBD2 (5 bases). V gave up 2 bases and J gave up 2 bases, with 9 bases separating them. The CDR3 length is 14 residues. Germline V gene sequence: CDR1 KGHSH, CDR2 LQKENI. CDR3 nucleotide sequence: TGTGCCAGCTCACCAGGTGGCGGGCAAGAGACCCAGTACTTC. This encodes CASSPGGGQETQYF. Full variable domain (outside the CDR3, taken from reference TRBV18 and TRBJ2-5): NAGVMQNPRHLVRRRGQEARLRCSPMKGHSHVYWYRQLPEEGLKFMVYLQKENIIDESGMPKERFSAEFPKEGPSILRIQQVVRGDSAAYFCASSPGGGQETQYFGPGTRLLVL.

This rearrangement joins TRBV6-5 to TRBJ2-5, with D maybe TRBD1 (5 bases). With 7 bases removed from V and 2 bases from J, the gap between germline ends came to 14 bases. In germline, CDR1 is MNHEY, CDR2 SVGAGI. The CDR3 is 14 residues long. CDR3 protein: CASIKVGQQETQYF. The CDR3 region has the DNA TGTGCCAGCATTAAAGTGGGGCAGCAAGAGACCCAGTACTTC.